These T cell receptor beta chains were read from a single sample in a study of shared clonotypes between healthy human individuals. TCRdb's copy holds only in-frame clones and misses some; the assay was immunoSEQ multiplex PCR. Of approximately 590,000 clones in the sample, around 95% are singletons; the top ten hold 0.095% to 0.12%. The sequenced material came from naive CD8+ T cells sorted from blood. The receptors originated from a woman aged 30 to 39 in good health. Both conserved end residues are part of each CDR3. D genes are given only for firm matches. Rows may omit the clone size; those that give it use once, few, many or a size class.

d_call clone_size j_call v_call cdr3_nt cdr3_aa
TRBD2 - TRBJ2-1 TRBV7-7 TGTGCCAGCAGCTTAGGAACGGGAGGGTCCTACAATGAGCAGTTCTTC CASSLGTGGSYNEQFF
- - TRBJ1-2 TRBV28 TGTGCCAGCAGCCAAGACAGGCTAGCTAACTATGGCTACACCTTC CASSQDRLANYGYTF
TRBD2 - TRBJ2-5 TRBV2 TGTGCCAGCATTAAAACGGGGGGTGCAGTAGAGACCCAGTACTTC CASIKTGGAVETQYF
TRBD1 - TRBJ2-6 TRBV7-9 TGTGCCAGCAGCCAACCCTGGGGGACAGACAGTTTGGGGGCCAACGTCCTGACTTTC CASSQPWGTDSLGANVLTF
- - TRBJ2-7 TRBV6-5 TGTGCCAGCAGTTCCTTCAGTGGGAGCTACGAGCAGTACTTC CASSSFSGSYEQYF
- - TRBJ2-5 TRBV7-7 TGTGCCAGCAGCCCCTCGCGAGGGGAGACCCAGTACTTC CASSPSRGETQYF
TRBD2 - TRBJ2-3 TRBV29-1 TGCAGCGTTGAAGATCTCGAGACTAGCGAGTCAAGCACAGATACGCAGTATTTT CSVEDLETSESSTDTQYF
- - TRBJ1-1 TRBV27 TGTGCCAGCGTTCTGGGGGTAGTGAACACTGAAGCTTTCTTT CASVLGVVNTEAFF
- - TRBJ1-1 TRBV9 TGTGCCAGCAGCGCTGCCGGATCTGAAGCTTTCTTT CASSAAGSEAFF
TRBD1 - TRBJ2-7 TRBV28 TGTGCCAGCAGGAGCCGGGACAGGGGGCGCGGGGCCTACGAGCAGTACTTC CASRSRDRGRGAYEQYF
- - TRBJ2-3 TRBV13 TGTGCCAGCAGCCCCGGGACTCATTTGGCCGATACGCAGTATTTT CASSPGTHLADTQYF
- - TRBJ2-1 TRBV7-9 TGTGCCAGCAGCTTTTCGACGGAGCAGTTCTTC CASSFSTEQFF
TRBD1 - TRBJ1-1 TRBV6-5 TGTGCCAGCAGTCCCACAGGGGTGAACACTGAAGCTTTCTTT CASSPTGVNTEAFF
TRBD2 - TRBJ2-5 TRBV27 TGTGCCAGCAGGACTGTAGCGGGAGTATGGGAGACCCAGTACTTC CASRTVAGVWETQYF
TRBD2 once TRBJ2-1 TRBV28 TGTGCCAGCAGTCACGCATCGGGACTAGCCTTGTCCTACAATGAGCAGTTCTTC CASSHASGLALSYNEQFF
- - TRBJ1-1 TRBV19 TGTGCCAGTAGTATCGGCGGACAGTCGAACACTGAAGCTTTCTTT CASSIGGQSNTEAFF
TRBD1 - TRBJ2-1 TRBV7-9 TGTGCCAGCAGCAAGGGGGCGGAAAATGAGCAGTTCTTC CASSKGAENEQFF
TRBD1 - TRBJ2-3 TRBV11-2 TGTGCCAGCAGCTTAGGGGTGCGACAGGGGGAGCTTACAGATACGCAGTATTTT CASSLGVRQGELTDTQYF
TRBD2 - TRBJ2-1 TRBV9 TGTGCCAGCAGCGTAGAGAGCGGGAGGTATACTAACAATGAGCAGTTCTTC CASSVESGRYTNNEQFF
- once TRBJ2-5 TRBV27 TGTGCCCCCAGGGGACCGAACCAAGAGACCCAGTACTTC CAPRGPNQETQYF
- - TRBJ2-5 TRBV5-1 TGCGCCAGCAGCTTGGTGGTTGGTGGGGACCCGGTTGGGGAGACCCAGTACTTC CASSLVVGGDPVGETQYF
- - TRBJ2-7 TRBV30 TGTGCCTGGAGTTCCTCCCATTACGAGCAGTACTTC CAWSSSHYEQYF
- - TRBJ2-1 TRBV6-4 TGTGCCAGCAGTGAGTCAGGCTTGTACAATGAGCAGTTCTTC CASSESGLYNEQFF
- - TRBJ1-4 TRBV7-9 TGTGCCAGCAGCTTGACAGGTTTAGAGTTCTTTTTT CASSLTGLEFFF
- - TRBJ2-7 TRBV27 TGTGCCAGCAGAAGCGCAGGGTATGCCTACGAGCAGTACTTC CASRSAGYAYEQYF
TRBD1 - TRBJ2-5 TRBV7-9 TGTGCCAGCAGCTTGGGACAGACCCAAGAGACCCAGTACTTC CASSLGQTQETQYF
- - TRBJ1-5 TRBV9 TGTGCCAGCAGCGTCGGACCTAGCAATCAGCCCCAGCATTTT CASSVGPSNQPQHF
TRBD1 - TRBJ2-7 TRBV28 TGTGCCAGCAGAACCGGGACAGGGTTCTACGAGCAGTACTTC CASRTGTGFYEQYF
TRBD2 - TRBJ2-5 TRBV29-1 TGCAGCGTGGAGGGGACTAGCGGGAGTCTTCAAGAGACCCAGTACTTC CSVEGTSGSLQETQYF
- - TRBJ2-7 TRBV6-6 TGTGCCAGCAGTGCCCAGAGAAGGTCCGAGTACGAGCAGTACTTC CASSAQRRSEYEQYF
- - TRBJ2-7 TRBV29-1 TGCATCCCCGAAGGTGACGGGGCCTACGAGCAGTACTTC CIPEGDGAYEQYF
- - TRBJ2-4 TRBV21-1 TGTGCCAGCAGCAATAGGTCCGGGACACAAAAGTCCAAAAACATTCAGTACTTC CASSNRSGTQKSKNIQYF
TRBD1 - TRBJ2-1 TRBV6-4 TGTGCCAGCAGTGACTGGTACAGGGGGAGGAATGAGCAGTTCTTC CASSDWYRGRNEQFF
- - TRBJ2-7 TRBV6-5 TGTGCCAGCAGTTACTCGACGGGTGAGAGCTCCTACGAGCAGTACTTC CASSYSTGESSYEQYF
- - TRBJ1-2 TRBV11-2 TGTGCCAGCAGCTTAGATCTGAGAACCTATGGCTACACCTTC CASSLDLRTYGYTF
TRBD2 - TRBJ2-5 TRBV29-1 TGCAGCGTTGAACGGACTAGCGGGAGTTTTGAGACCCAGTACTTC CSVERTSGSFETQYF
- - TRBJ1-1 TRBV28 TGTGCCAGCAGTTTATCCCTGAACACTGAAGCTTTCTTT CASSLSLNTEAFF
- - TRBJ1-5 TRBV28 TGTGCCAGCACCCTGGGGCCTCAATGGGGCAATCAGCCCCAGCATTTT CASTLGPQWGNQPQHF
- - TRBJ2-1 TRBV28 TGTGCCAGCAGTTCCCCGGGCCTGGGGAATGAGCAGTTCTTC CASSSPGLGNEQFF
- - TRBJ2-1 TRBV21-1 TGTGCCAGCAGCAGACACGGAACGACCTACAATGAGCAGTTCTTC CASSRHGTTYNEQFF
TRBD1 - TRBJ2-7 TRBV4-1 TGCGCCAGCAGCCAAGCAGGACAGGTCTTTGTGCAGTACTTC CASSQAGQVFVQYF
- - TRBJ2-4 TRBV13 TGTGCCAGCAGCTTGGGACATTTTGGGAACATTCAGTACTTC CASSLGHFGNIQYF
- - TRBJ1-5 TRBV30 TGTGCCTGGAGTGTACTGGGGGCGAATCAGCCCCAGCATTTT CAWSVLGANQPQHF
- once TRBJ2-7 TRBV6-5 TGTGCCAGCAGTTACTCTAAAGGGTTCGAGCAGTACTTC CASSYSKGFEQYF
TRBD2 - TRBJ2-3 TRBV27 TGTGCCAGCAGTTTATCTGTCGGGACTAGCCAAACTAGCACAGATACGCAGTATTTT CASSLSVGTSQTSTDTQYF
TRBD1 few TRBJ2-3 TRBV11-2 TGTGCCAGCAGTCCCACCGGGGACAGTCCGGTTGATACGCAGTATTTT CASSPTGDSPVDTQYF
TRBD1 - TRBJ1-2 TRBV2 TGTGCCGGGACAGGGGGTCAATATGGCTACACCTTC CAGTGGQYGYTF
- - TRBJ2-1 TRBV28 TGTGCCAGCAGTTTAGGAAGCTCGGTTAGCCACTCCTACAATGAGCAGTTCTTC CASSLGSSVSHSYNEQFF
- - TRBJ1-2 TRBV7-9 TGTGCCAGCAGCTTTATTCCCGGGACGGTCGATGGCTACACCTTC CASSFIPGTVDGYTF
- - TRBJ2-3 TRBV4-1 TGCGCCAGCAGCCAACTCCCGGGCTCGCGAACAGATACGCAGTATTTT CASSQLPGSRTDTQYF
TRBD2 - TRBJ2-1 TRBV5-5 TGTGCCAGCAGCCCGACTAGCTCGTACAATGAGCAGTTCTTC CASSPTSSYNEQFF
TRBD2 - TRBJ2-1 TRBV2 TGTGCCAGCAGTGTAGGCAGCGGGAGGTATGATGAGCAGTTCTTC CASSVGSGRYDEQFF
TRBD1 - TRBJ2-1 TRBV6-5 TGTGCCAGCAGTTTCCCCGGACAGGGGGTAGGTGAGCAGTTCTTC CASSFPGQGVGEQFF
TRBD1 few TRBJ1-2 TRBV9 TGTGCCAGCAGCGGCTGGGACAGGAGCAACTATGGCTACACCTTC CASSGWDRSNYGYTF
TRBD1 once TRBJ1-1 TRBV29-1 TGCAGCGTCTTCGGGACAGGGAACACTGAAGCTTTCTTT CSVFGTGNTEAFF